This TCR beta chain originates from a study of T cells in Graves' hyperthyroidism and ophthalmopathy. The TCR beta CDR3 regions underwent amplification using RNA transcripts as the source. Using the HTBI primer set, a first-round RT-PCR was run on the TCR CDR3. TCRdb called the multiplex PCR reads again in MiXCR, with one record for every CDR3 protein. The sample lists roughly 530,000 distinct CDR3 sequences, 15% to 20% occurring once. This clonotype was found a few times. This CDR3 has 17 residues. V lost 0 bases and J lost 10, with 19 bases in between. Looked up from germline, CDR1 is SGHTA and CDR2 is FQGTGA.

V and J are TRBV7-3 and TRBJ1-6, with D uncertain. Input material: blood. This TCR derives from a woman younger than 30 with Graves' ophthalmopathy. CDR3 region: CASSLTWQASVYSPLHF. CDR3 DNA sequence: TGTGCCAGCAGCTTAACTTGGCAGGCTTCGGTTTACTCACCCCTCCACTTT.